One TCR beta chain is described in this entry. As yet, its antigen is unknown. The data were obtained in a study of vaccination and CD4 T cells after COVID-19. Whole-study context: Researchers treated cells with overlapping spike peptides taken from SARS-CoV-2, HCoV-NL63, HCoV-OC43 and HCoV-229E.

Researchers used the Oncomine TCR Beta short-read assay to sequence DNA from cultured CD4+ T cells. Someone extracted genomic DNA from cultured CD4+ T cells. TCRdb fed the PCR reads into MiXCR, producing one record per CDR3 protein. The data hold roughly 8,400 distinct CDR3 sequences, with approximately 61% observed a single time. Treatment described: roughly ten-day PBMC culture with coronavirus spike peptide pools or control peptides (ViraFEST assay). IL-2 at about 9.3 IU/ml and peptide pools at 10 ug/ml were added to PBMCs cultured at a few million per well. Germline V gene sequence: CDR1 ENHRY, CDR2 SYGVKD. The V end was cut by 2 bases, the J end by 2 bases, with 7 bases between. CDR3 length: 14 amino acids.

This sequence joins TRBV10-3 and TRBJ1-3, with D uncertain. This TCR was recovered from a human donor with COVID-19. The starting material was cultured CD4+ T cells from blood, obtained after SARS-CoV-2 vaccination. CDR3 in DNA: TGTGCCATCAGTGAGATGGGCACTGGAAACACCATATATTTT. Protein product: CAISEMGTGNTIYF.